This T cell receptor beta chain is from a study of blood T cell repertoires in COVID-19. Ages ranged from roughly 18 to 100 years, with residence in more than 20 US areas. Participants' reported clinical history set cohort assignment. Symptom resolution, clearance, or two negative PCRs marked the recovered donors of Cohort 3. Authors' methods: Amplification of reference gene primers was used by the study to estimate nucleated cell counts. The protocol was immunoSEQ multiplex PCR, while the TCRdb copy is restricted to in-frame clones and leaves out a portion. That table supplies the V and J calls and clone size; D and trimming were determined from the DNA. The sample has about 290,000 clones; roughly nine tenths are singletons. V was shortened by 4 bases and J by 0 bases, with 10 bases between the two germline ends. Per the germline V gene, CDR1 is SGHNT and CDR2 is YYREEE (reference sequence). CDR3 length equals 14 residues.

Sequences were obtained from PBMCs or T cells enriched from blood (not recorded which). The chain combines TRBV5-4 with TRBJ1-1; the D is unclear. This clonotype was sampled from a woman aged 40 to 50 who had recovered from COVID-19. The CDR3 sequence: CASSPEILNTEAFF. The CDR3 DNA reads TGTGCCAGCAGCCCGGAGATCTTGAACACTGAAGCTTTCTTT.